These 27 T cell receptor beta chains were all obtained from the same sample, sequenced in a study of shared clonotypes between healthy human individuals. The assay was immunoSEQ multiplex PCR, and TCRdb's table has in-frame clones only and misses some. The sample contains 2 million to 2.5 million clones, approximately 96% of which appear only once. The sequenced material came from naive CD4+ T cells sorted from blood. As to subset: CD45RA+ positively selected. The receptors come from a man aged 18 to 29 in good health.

The chain employs TRBV7-9 and TRBJ1-1; the D gene is possibly TRBD1 (5 bases). From germline, CDR1 is SEHNR and CDR2 FQNEAQ (reference sequence). The CDR3 has 13 residues. V was shortened by 5 bases and J by 10 bases, with 17 bases between the two germline ends. The CDR3: CASSQSGPQGAFF. In nucleotides, the CDR3 is TGTGCCAGCAGCCAATCGGGCCCCCAGGGAGCTTTCTTT. Drawing the rest from reference TRBV7-9 and TRBJ1-1, the complete variable domain is DTGVSQNPRHKITKRGQNVTFRCDPISEHNRLYWYRQTLGQGPEFLTYFQNEAQLEKSRLLSDRFSAERPKGSFSTLEIQRTEQGDSAMYLCASSQSGPQGAFFGQGTRLTVV.

The chain uses TRBV18 and TRBJ1-1; D gene uncertain. CDR1 and CDR2 from the germline V gene are KGHSH and LQKENI. The V gene lost 3 bases and the J gene lost 10 bases, with 12 bases spanning the gap. The CDR3 is made up of 12 amino acids. Written as DNA, the CDR3 is TGTGCCAGCTCACCCGGCAACACACTAGCTTTCTTT. This gives the protein CASSPGNTLAFF.

This chain connects TRBV9 to TRBJ2-2; D is ambiguous. V lost 0 bases, J lost 8 bases, and 11 bases lay in between. The CDR3 covers 14 residues. From germline, CDR1 is SGDLS and CDR2 YYNGEE. The DNA for the CDR3 is TGTGCCAGCAGCGTAGATTCTGTTCTAGGGGAGCTGTTTTTT. Translating it yields CASSVDSVLGELFF.

The J gene is TRBJ2-5, the V gene TRBV29-1; TRBD1 might be the D (6 bases). The length of the CDR3 is 13 residues. The V gene lost 4 bases and the J gene lost 4 bases, with 13 bases spanning the gap. CDR1 SQVTM and CDR2 ANQGSEA come from the germline V gene. DNA of the CDR3: TGCAGCGTTGGATCAGGGGCAGGAGAGACCCAGTACTTC. Protein: CSVGSGAGETQYF.

The chain has TRBV10-3 and TRBJ2-7, with TRBD2 matching 15 bases. Germline lookup yields CDR1 ENHRY and CDR2 SYGVKD. The CDR3 has 14 residues. Trimming took 6 bases from V and 6 from J; bases not matched to a gene: 3. The CDR3 loop is CAISPGLAGGEQYF. The CDR3 DNA reads as TGTGCCATCAGCCCGGGACTAGCGGGAGGCGAGCAGTACTTC.

A word on this clone: Other DNA sequences from this sample encode an identical CDR3 as well. The chain carries TRBV7-2 and TRBJ1-1; the D gene is possibly TRBD1 (6 bases). The germline V gene encodes CDR1 SGHTA and CDR2 FQGNSA. This CDR3 has 15 amino acids. V was clipped by 1 base and J by 2 bases, with 11 bases between them. Here the CDR3 DNA reads TGTGCCAGCAGCTTAGTGGGCAGGGGAAACACTGAAGCTTTCTTT. Amino acids: CASSLVGRGNTEAFF. Combining the CDR3 with reference TRBV7-2 and TRBJ1-1 gives the whole variable domain GAGVSQSPSNKVTEKGKDVELRCDPISGHTALYWYRQSLGQGLEFLIYFQGNSAPDKSGLPSDRFSAERTGGSVSTLTIQRTQQEDSAVYLCASSLVGRGNTEAFFGQGTRLTVV.

The J gene is TRBJ2-7, the V gene TRBV7-9; tentative D call: TRBD2 (5 bases). This CDR3 contains 14 residues. The germline gives CDR1 SEHNR, CDR2 FQNEAQ (reference sequence). The V gene lost 4 bases and the J gene lost 4 bases, with 14 bases spanning the gap. CDR3 amino acids: CASSSDLRVYEQYF. The CDR3 DNA reads as TGTGCCAGCAGCTCGGACTTGAGGGTATACGAGCAGTACTTC.

Regarding this clone: The identical CDR3 is also encoded by other nucleotide sequences in the sample. This sequence joins TRBV27 and TRBJ1-6; D is unresolved. The germline CDR1 and CDR2 sequences are MNHEY and SMNVEV (reference sequence). The V end was cut by 5 bases, the J end by 6 bases, with 5 bases between. This CDR3 contains 12 residues. The CDR3 loop reads CASSTVNSPLHF. The CDR3 nucleotides read TGTGCCAGCAGTACAGTTAATTCACCCCTCCACTTT.

The chain recombines TRBV28 with TRBJ1-2; D possibly corresponds to TRBD1 (6 bases). Germline values: CDR1 MDHEN, CDR2 SYDVKM. The CDR3 sequence is 11 residues long. Trimming took 10 bases from V and 8 from J, leaving 14 bases between them. In nucleotides, the CDR3 is TGTGCCACCAGACAGGTCCCGGGCTACACCTTC. Translating gives CATRQVPGYTF.

Of note for this clone: The sample contains more than one DNA sequence encoding this CDR3. The chain recombines TRBV28 with TRBJ1-2; TRBD1 is a possible D gene (6 bases). There are 13 residues in the CDR3. The ends were cut back, 5 bases at V and 3 bases at J, with 10 bases in the middle. Germline CDR1 and CDR2: MDHEN and SYDVKM. CDR3 coding DNA: TGTGCCAGCAGTCTACAGGGCCACTATGGCTACACCTTC. Amino acids: CASSLQGHYGYTF.

As to this clone: The same CDR3 also results from other DNA sequences found in this sample. The chain is built from TRBV9 and TRBJ1-5; the match to TRBD1 covers 8 bases. The J segment lost 4 bases and the V segment lost 0 bases, leaving 3 bases of the junction unmatched. This CDR3 has 15 amino acids. CDR1 SGDLS and CDR2 YYNGEE come from the germline V gene. Here the CDR3 reads CASSVGQGQNQPQHF. The DNA for the CDR3 is TGTGCCAGCAGCGTAGGACAGGGGCAGAATCAGCCCCAGCATTTT.

The rearrangement joins TRBV5-1 to TRBJ1-1; D remains ambiguous. Trimming took 4 bases from V and 7 from J, leaving 17 bases between them. Germline loops: CDR1 SGHRS, CDR2 YFSETQ. The CDR3 has 14 amino acids. The CDR3 sequence is CASSELPSSFEAFF. Written as DNA, the CDR3 is TGCGCCAGCAGCGAACTCCCGTCTAGCTTTGAAGCTTTCTTT.

A few counts support this clone. This chain uses TRBV18 with TRBJ2-2, with 7 bases aligning to TRBD2. J lost 3 bases, V lost 5 bases, and 6 bases had no gene match. This CDR3 is 15 amino acids long. CDR1 KGHSH and CDR2 LQKENI come from the germline V gene. CDR3 protein: CASSSWTRDTGELFF. The CDR3 nucleotides read TGTGCCAGCTCAAGCTGGACTAGGGACACCGGGGAGCTGTTTTTT.

The DNA for the CDR3 is TGTGCCAGCAGCCCCGGGGGACTAAACGCGGGGGGCTACACCTTC. Protein: CASSPGGLNAGGYTF. This sequence joins TRBV7-8 and TRBJ1-2; TRBD1 is a possible D gene (5 bases). V was trimmed by 5 bases and J by 8 bases, leaving 21 bases between them. This CDR3 has 15 residues. Germline V lookup: CDR1 SGHVS, CDR2 FQNEAQ.

This chain links TRBV10-2 with TRBJ1-1; D gene uncertain. V was clipped by 6 bases and J by 4 bases, with 15 bases between them. The CDR3 consists of 14 residues. Per germline, CDR1 WSHSY and CDR2 SAAADI. CDR3 coding DNA: TGCGCCAGCAGGGATTCCCACGGTGCCACTGAAGCTTTCTTT. This sequence encodes CASRDSHGATEAFF.

This clone was observed a single time. J is TRBJ2-7 and V is TRBV5-1; TRBD1 matches 7 bases. V dropped 7 bases and J dropped 4; count of bases not matched to a gene: 11. This CDR3 comprises 14 residues. The germline gives CDR1 SGHRS, CDR2 YFSETQ. In nucleotides, the CDR3 is TGCGCCAGCTACTCCCCGGGACAGATGTACGAGCAGTACTTC. This gives the protein CASYSPGQMYEQYF.

This chain links TRBV25-1 with TRBJ1-4, with D perhaps matching TRBD1 (5 bases). The CDR3 is 15 amino acids. From germline, CDR1 is MGHDK and CDR2 SYGVNS. V lost 6 bases and J 5 bases, leaving 16 bases between the germline ends. CDR3 region: CASSAGGAPNEKLFF. The DNA of the CDR3 is TGTGCCAGCAGCGCCGGGGGAGCCCCAAATGAAAAACTGTTTTTT.

This rearrangement joins TRBV9 to TRBJ2-5; 7 bases are shared with TRBD2. The CDR3 has 15 residues. The J segment lost 0 bases and the V segment lost 0 bases, leaving 2 bases of the junction unmatched. Looked up from germline, CDR1 is SGDLS and CDR2 is YYNGEE. In DNA form, the CDR3 reads TGTGCCAGCAGCGTAGGTAGCGGGTACCAAGAGACCCAGTACTTC. As protein: CASSVGSGYQETQYF. Variable domain in full (rest from reference TRBV9 and TRBJ2-5): DSGVTQTPKHLITATGQRVTLRCSPRSGDLSVYWYQQSLDQGLQFLIQYYNGEERAKGNILERFSAQQFPDLHSELNLSSLELGDSALYFCASSVGSGYQETQYFGPGTRLLVL.

This chain uses TRBV30 with TRBJ2-3; tentative D call: TRBD2 (5 bases). The length of the CDR3 is 11 residues. V was trimmed by 6 bases and J by 2 bases, leaving 6 bases between them. CDR1 and CDR2 (germline): GTSNPN, SVGIG (reference sequence). CDR3 nucleotide sequence: TGTGCCTGCGGGATCACAGATACGCAGTATTTT. Its protein is CACGITDTQYF. Full variable domain (outside the CDR3, taken from reference TRBV30 and TRBJ2-3): SQTIHQWPATLVQPVGSPLSLECTVEGTSNPNLYWYRQAAGRGLQLLFYSVGIGQISSEVPQNLSASRPQDRQFILSSKKLLLSDSGFYLCACGITDTQYFGPGTRLTVL.

The chain couples TRBV28 to TRBJ1-3; no firm D call. CDR3 length: 16 residues. The germline V gene has CDR1 MDHEN and CDR2 SYDVKM. V was trimmed by 3 bases and J by 1 base, leaving 13 bases between them. The CDR3 loop is CASSFFYSSSGNTIYF. The CDR3 region has the DNA TGTGCCAGCAGTTTCTTTTACAGTTCATCTGGAAACACCATATATTTT.

This chain connects TRBV6-5 to TRBJ2-3; 7 bases are a match to TRBD2. This CDR3 spans 16 amino acids. From germline, CDR1 is MNHEY and CDR2 SVGAGI. V gave up 0 bases and J gave up 4 bases; unmatched junction bases: 7. Here the CDR3 reads CASSYSTGGIPDTQYF. Written as DNA, the CDR3 is TGTGCCAGCAGTTACTCGACCGGGGGGATTCCAGATACGCAGTATTTT.

The gene calls are TRBV5-6 and TRBJ2-3; D gene unclear. CDR3 size: 13 residues. Trimming stripped 0 bases from V and 2 bases from J, with 4 bases between. Germline CDR1 reads SGHDT; CDR2 reads YYEEEE. The CDR3: CASSLGTTDTQYF. The CDR3 bases are TGTGCCAGCAGCTTGGGTACCACAGATACGCAGTATTTT.

The chain has TRBV27 and TRBJ1-6; D ambiguous. This CDR3 has 16 residues. The germline V gene has CDR1 MNHEY and CDR2 SMNVEV (reference sequence). V was pared by 3 bases and J by 4 bases, with 13 bases between. CDR3 sequence: CASSFRGDGYNSPLHF. As DNA, the CDR3 is TGTGCCAGCAGTTTTCGGGGAGACGGTTATAATTCACCCCTCCACTTT.

The count of this clone is one. The sample contains more than one DNA sequence encoding this CDR3. The chain couples TRBV5-4 to TRBJ2-3; 7 bases agree with TRBD2. Germline V gene lookup returns CDR1 SGHNT and CDR2 YYREEE (reference sequence). The V and J ends lost 0 bases and 0 bases, in that order; junction bases with no gene match: 1. This CDR3 contains 15 residues. This CDR3 is CASSLVGGSTDTQYF. CDR3 nucleotide sequence: TGTGCCAGCAGCTTGGTGGGGGGGAGCACAGATACGCAGTATTTT.

The V and J genes are TRBV28 and TRBJ2-7; 10 bases line up with TRBD1. This CDR3 has 14 residues. Germline CDR1 reads MDHEN; CDR2 reads SYDVKM. The V gene end was trimmed by 8 bases and the J gene end by 2 bases; junction bases not matched to a gene: 6. The CDR3 loop reads CASGTGTGAYEQYF. CDR3 nucleotide sequence: TGTGCCAGCGGCACCGGGACAGGGGCCTACGAGCAGTACTTC.

CDR3 nucleotide sequence: TGTGCCAGCAGCCGTGGGGACTCCTCCCGCTCCTACGAGCAGTACTTC. It is translated as CASSRGDSSRSYEQYF. The genes are TRBV9 and TRBJ2-7, with a tentative D call TRBD2 (6 bases). This CDR3 has 16 residues. Per the germline V gene, CDR1 is SGDLS and CDR2 is YYNGEE. Deletions cut 4 bases from V and 0 bases from J, with 17 bases between.

V usage is TRBV6-5 and J usage is TRBJ1-2; TRBD1 matches 8 bases. The V segment lost 5 bases and the J segment 3 bases; nucleotides outside the gene matches: 5. This CDR3 has 14 amino acids. CDR1 is MNHEY, CDR2 SVGAGI, per germline. This CDR3 reads CASSPRQGYYGYTF. The DNA for the CDR3 is TGTGCCAGCAGTCCGCGACAGGGGTACTATGGCTACACCTTC.